The clone carrying this TCR beta chain was recorded a few times. Antigen unknown. This sample's time point: week 35, safety follow-up. The vaccine gave 300 ug of a 20-mer mutant IDH1 peptide subcutaneously per dose. There were new WHO grade 3 or 4 astrocytomas in the donors, and these were IDH1-mutant and ATRX-lost. TCRdb's copy holds only in-frame clones and misses some; the assay was immunoSEQ multiplex PCR. The repertoire holds 45,000 to 55,000 clones, with over 65% as singletons. This specimen comes from a study of a mutant IDH1 vaccine in newly diagnosed glioma. The CDR3 covers 14 residues. With 2 bases clipped from V and 3 bases from J, the junction kept 6 bases outside the gene matches. CDR1 is GTSNPN and CDR2 is SVGIG in the germline V gene (reference sequence).

The source was PBMCs, collected from a glioma patient whose treatment included an IDH1 peptide vaccine. The origin of this receptor is a man aged 40-49 years with glioma. J is TRBJ1-1 and V is TRBV30; the match to TRBD1 covers 7 bases. The CDR3 DNA reads TGTGCCTGGAGTCCCTATGACAGGGACACTGAAGCTTTCTTT. It translates to CAWSPYDRDTEAFF.